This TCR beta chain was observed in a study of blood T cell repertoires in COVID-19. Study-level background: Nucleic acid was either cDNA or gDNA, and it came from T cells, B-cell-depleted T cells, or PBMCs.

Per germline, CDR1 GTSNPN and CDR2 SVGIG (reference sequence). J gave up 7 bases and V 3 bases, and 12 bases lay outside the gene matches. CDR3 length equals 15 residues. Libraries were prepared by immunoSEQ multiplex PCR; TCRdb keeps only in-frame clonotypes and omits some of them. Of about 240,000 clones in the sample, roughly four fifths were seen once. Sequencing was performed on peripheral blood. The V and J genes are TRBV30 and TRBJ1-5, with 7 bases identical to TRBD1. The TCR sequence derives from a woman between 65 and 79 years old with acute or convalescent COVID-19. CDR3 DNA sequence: TGTGCCTGGAGGCCGACAGGGACCCTCTCCCAGCCCCAGCATTTT. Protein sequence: CAWRPTGTLSQPQHF.